This T cell receptor beta chain was identified during a study of T cells in Graves' hyperthyroidism and ophthalmopathy. Disease lasting under 3 months, a NOSPECS grade of at least 4, and a Clinical Activity Score of at least 3 were features of the ophthalmopathy patients. Thyroid ultrasound, orbital computed tomography, clinical symptoms, and serum thyroxine and TRAb underpinned diagnoses. The PBMCs had their origin in approximately 10 ml of fresh peripheral blood. It was RNA transcripts that yielded the amplified TCR beta CDR3 regions. First-round RT-PCR with HTBI primers amplified the TCR CDR3 region. From the multiplex PCR reads, TCRdb called clonotypes with MiXCR, one entry per CDR3 protein. The repertoire has roughly 500,000 distinct CDR3 sequences, around a fifth of them found once; the top ten carry under 55%. CDR1 is SGHAT, CDR2 FQNNGV, per germline. The CDR3 length is 14 residues. V lost 6 bases and J lost 0; bases outside the gene matches: 3.

There are many counts of this clonotype. This sequence joins TRBV11-2 and TRBJ1-1; TRBD1 matches 8 bases. The source material was blood. The TCR comes from a woman between 65 and 79 years old with Graves' ophthalmopathy. The CDR3 sequence is CASSLDRVNTEAFF. The CDR3, as DNA: TGTGCCAGCAGTCTGGACAGGGTGAACACTGAAGCTTTCTTT.